Listed below are T cell receptor beta chains from one sample, sequenced in a study of blood T cell repertoires in COVID-19. Data came from immunoSEQ multiplex PCR; TCRdb stores just in-frame clones and leaves some out. The sample contains roughly 41,000 clones, about 88% of which appear only once. Sequences were obtained from PBMCs or T cells enriched from blood (not recorded which). The source of these receptors is a woman in her 50s who had recovered from COVID-19. Each CDR3 is given with its conserved first and last residue. A D gene is named only where the DNA matches it firmly. Size values are once, few and many counts, or a class for expanded clones, and some rows have none.

D: TRBD2; V: TRBV10-1; size: .; J: TRBJ2-1; DNA: TGCGCCAGCAGTGGAGGGGGACTAGCGGAGTCCGTGCAGTTCTTC; CDR3: CASSGGGLAESVQFF
D: .; V: TRBV28; size: .; J: TRBJ1-2; DNA: TGTGCCAGCACCCCTCCCGCAGGGGTCTATGGCTACACCTTC; CDR3: CASTPPAGVYGYTF
D: TRBD2; V: TRBV7-9; size: .; J: TRBJ2-3; DNA: TGTGCCATCGGGACTAGCGGCACAGATACGCAGTATTTT; CDR3: CAIGTSGTDTQYF
D: .; V: TRBV19; size: .; J: TRBJ1-5; DNA: TGTGCCAGTAGTATCCGGGACAACAATCAGCCCCAGCATTTT; CDR3: CASSIRDNNQPQHF
D: .; V: TRBV3-1/TRBV3-2; size: .; J: TRBJ1-5; DNA: TGTGCCAGCAGCCTCAGTAGCAATCAGCCCCAGCATTTT; CDR3: CASSLSSNQPQHF
D: .; V: TRBV7-2; size: .; J: TRBJ1-3; DNA: TGTGCCAGCAGCGCCAATACAGGGTTCTCTGGAAACACCATATATTTT; CDR3: CASSANTGFSGNTIYF
D: TRBD2; V: TRBV18; size: .; J: TRBJ2-2; DNA: TGTGCCAGCTCACCACCTGGCGGGAGGAGCACCGGGGAGCTGTTTTTT; CDR3: CASSPPGGRSTGELFF
D: .; V: TRBV20-1; size: .; J: TRBJ2-5; DNA: TGCAGTGCTAGTACGGTATCGGAGACCCAGTACTTC; CDR3: CSASTVSETQYF
D: .; V: TRBV7-2; size: .; J: TRBJ2-1; DNA: TGTGCCAGCAGCTTAGCAGGAGAACTGCTGCAGTTCTTC; CDR3: CASSLAGELLQFF
D: TRBD1; V: TRBV5-5; size: once; J: TRBJ1-2; DNA: TGTGCCAGCAGCTTCGGACAGGGTTTTGGCTACACCTTC; CDR3: CASSFGQGFGYTF
D: .; V: TRBV4-3; size: few; J: TRBJ2-2; DNA: TGCGCCAGCAGCCAAGAAGCTAGGTCGAGCACCGGGGAGCTGTTTTTT; CDR3: CASSQEARSSTGELFF
D: .; V: TRBV7-7; size: .; J: TRBJ2-7; DNA: TGTGCTAGCAGCTTAGGGCAGGGTCCTTCCTACGAGCAGTACTTC; CDR3: CASSLGQGPSYEQYF
D: .; V: TRBV5-6; size: .; J: TRBJ2-3; DNA: TGTGCCAGCAGCTTGACTCGGGGAATCACAGATACGCAGTATTTT; CDR3: CASSLTRGITDTQYF
D: TRBD1; V: TRBV2; size: .; J: TRBJ2-2; DNA: TGTGCCAGCAGGCGGACAGGGGGAGACACCGGGGAGCTGTTTTTT; CDR3: CASRRTGGDTGELFF
D: TRBD1; V: TRBV7-6; size: .; J: TRBJ2-3; DNA: TGTGCCAGCAGTCGTACGGGGACAGGAACAGATACGCAGTATTTT; CDR3: CASSRTGTGTDTQYF
D: TRBD2; V: TRBV11-2; size: .; J: TRBJ2-2; DNA: TGTGCCAGCAGCCTCTCGGGCGGGAGTATTTCCGGGGAGCTGTTTTTT; CDR3: CASSLSGGSISGELFF
D: .; V: TRBV19; size: .; J: TRBJ1-5; DNA: TGTGCCAGTAGTGTTCCAGGGGTTAATCAGCCCCAGCATTTT; CDR3: CASSVPGVNQPQHF
D: .; V: TRBV2; size: .; J: TRBJ1-2; DNA: TGTGCCAGCGGGGGGGCTACACCCCGCTATGGCTACACCTTC; CDR3: CASGGATPRYGYTF
D: TRBD1; V: TRBV28; size: .; J: TRBJ1-2; DNA: TGTGCCAGCAGCTTAGACAGGGAGGCCTATGGCTACACCTTC; CDR3: CASSLDREAYGYTF
D: .; V: TRBV7-9; size: .; J: TRBJ2-3; DNA: TGTGCCAGCAGCTTAACGGCAGATACGCAGTATTTT; CDR3: CASSLTADTQYF
D: .; V: TRBV4-1; size: .; J: TRBJ2-1; DNA: TGCGCCAGCAGCCAAACCTCCTTGGCGAGGAACAATGAGCAGTTCTTC; CDR3: CASSQTSLARNNEQFF
D: .; V: TRBV6-6; size: .; J: TRBJ2-3; DNA: TGTGCCAGCAGTTCCGAGCGAGGCGCAGATACGCAGTATTTT; CDR3: CASSSERGADTQYF
D: .; V: TRBV11-2; size: .; J: TRBJ2-5; DNA: TGTGCCAGCAGCTCCTTACAGTACCAAGAGACCCAGTACTTC; CDR3: CASSSLQYQETQYF
D: .; V: TRBV7-9; size: .; J: TRBJ2-7; DNA: TGTGCCAGCAGCTTTTGGGGCCCTGGCTCCTACGAGCAGTACTTC; CDR3: CASSFWGPGSYEQYF
D: TRBD1; V: TRBV18; size: .; J: TRBJ1-2; DNA: TGTGCCAGCTCACCGGACAGGAACTATGGCTACACCTTC; CDR3: CASSPDRNYGYTF
D: .; V: TRBV7-2; size: .; J: TRBJ2-7; DNA: TGTGCCAGCAGCCCCGGGAGTAGGTCCTACGAGCAGTACTTC; CDR3: CASSPGSRSYEQYF
D: .; V: TRBV4-3; size: .; J: TRBJ2-3; DNA: TGCGCCAGCAGCCAAGAAACGGGCAGGGCCGGCACAGATACGCAGTATTTT; CDR3: CASSQETGRAGTDTQYF
D: TRBD2; V: TRBV11-2; size: .; J: TRBJ2-5; DNA: TGTGCCAGCAGCTTTACTAGCGGGGGGCAAGAGACCCAGTACTTC; CDR3: CASSFTSGGQETQYF
D: TRBD1; V: TRBV11-2; size: few; J: TRBJ2-7; DNA: TGTGCCAGCCAGGGACAGACCTACGAGCAGTACTTC; CDR3: CASQGQTYEQYF
D: TRBD1; V: TRBV24-1; size: .; J: TRBJ1-1; DNA: TGTGCCACCAGTGGGACAGGGGGGAACACTGAAGCTTTCTTT; CDR3: CATSGTGGNTEAFF
D: .; V: TRBV27; size: .; J: TRBJ2-1; DNA: TGTGCCAGCAGCACCCAAAGGGGGCTAGCGTACAATGAGCAGTTCTTC; CDR3: CASSTQRGLAYNEQFF
D: .; V: TRBV4-3; size: .; J: TRBJ2-1; DNA: TGCGCCAGCAGCTTAGCGGCAAATTCCTACAATGAGCAGTTCTTC; CDR3: CASSLAANSYNEQFF
D: TRBD2; V: TRBV7-6; size: .; J: TRBJ2-1; DNA: TGTGCCAGCAGCTTACAAGTAGCGGGAGGACACGAGCAGTTCTTC; CDR3: CASSLQVAGGHEQFF
D: TRBD1; V: TRBV28; size: .; J: TRBJ1-6; DNA: TGTGCCAGCAGTCCAGGGGGTCGGGGGTCACCCCTCCACTTT; CDR3: CASSPGGRGSPLHF
D: .; V: TRBV2; size: .; J: TRBJ2-7; DNA: TGTGCCAGCAGTACGCTTCCTACGAGGCAGTACTTC; CDR3: CASSTLPTRQYF
D: TRBD1; V: TRBV28; size: once; J: TRBJ1-2; DNA: TGTGCCAGTACGACCGTTGGGACAGGGAGCTATGGCTACACCTTC; CDR3: CASTTVGTGSYGYTF
D: .; V: TRBV19; size: .; J: TRBJ1-4; DNA: TGTGCCAGTAGTCCAGACCCGACCCACGGGAACGAAAAACTGTTTTTT; CDR3: CASSPDPTHGNEKLFF
D: .; V: TRBV2; size: .; J: TRBJ1-5; DNA: TGTGCCAGCAGCCTCCGCGGAGGGGATCAGCCCCAGCATTTT; CDR3: CASSLRGGDQPQHF
D: TRBD2; V: TRBV20-1; size: .; J: TRBJ2-3; DNA: TGCAGTGCTAGTGAGCTAGCGGGGGACTATGACACAGATACGCAGTATTTT; CDR3: CSASELAGDYDTDTQYF
D: TRBD1; V: TRBV5-1; size: .; J: TRBJ1-1; DNA: TGCGCCACCAAAACCGGGACAGGTCCCCTTGGCGACACTGAAGCTTTCTTT; CDR3: CATKTGTGPLGDTEAFF
D: .; V: TRBV3-1/TRBV3-2; size: .; J: TRBJ2-1; DNA: TGTGCCAGCAGCCAAGAGCCCAAGGGGGGGAATGAGCAGTTCTTC; CDR3: CASSQEPKGGNEQFF
D: TRBD1; V: TRBV5-1; size: .; J: TRBJ2-1; DNA: TGCGCCAGCAGCTTGTCCGGGACAGGGTTCGACAATGAGCAGTTCTTC; CDR3: CASSLSGTGFDNEQFF
D: .; V: TRBV9; size: once; J: TRBJ2-4; DNA: TGTGCCAGCAGCGATACAGGAAACCTAGCCAAAAACATTCAGTACTTC; CDR3: CASSDTGNLAKNIQYF
D: TRBD1; V: TRBV6-5; size: .; J: TRBJ2-5; DNA: TGTGCCAGCAGTTCTCGGACAGGGATGCAAGAGACCCAGTACTTC; CDR3: CASSSRTGMQETQYF
D: .; V: TRBV5-1; size: .; J: TRBJ1-6; DNA: TGCGCCAGCAGCTCGTCTCCAGGGGCCGACCGACCCCTCCACTTT; CDR3: CASSSSPGADRPLHF